This T cell receptor beta chain derives from a study of T cells in Graves' hyperthyroidism and ophthalmopathy. Study observations and caveats: Most expanded thyroid clonotypes above 0.001 also appeared in blood.

The germline gives CDR1 LGHNA, CDR2 YSLEER. This CDR3 is 16 amino acids long. Germline trimming cut 1 base from V and 2 bases from J; bases unmatched to any gene: 5. This clonotype was picked up many times. The target antigen is unknown. RNA transcripts gave rise to amplified TCR beta CDR3 regions. The TCR CDR3 first-round RT-PCR relied on the HTBI primer set. TCRdb ran MiXCR on the multiplex PCR reads and lists one entry per CDR3 protein. The data contain approximately 560,000 distinct CDR3 sequences, less than 20% of them seen just once; the ten biggest clones take up approximately 7%. The V and J genes are TRBV4-3 and TRBJ2-1; 7 bases are shared with TRBD2. The TCR was taken from a woman between 25 and 40 years old with Graves' hyperthyroidism. The sample comprised blood. Here the CDR3 reads CASSQVAGEAYNEQFF. CDR3 bases: TGCGCCAGCAGCCAAGTAGCGGGCGAGGCCTACAATGAGCAGTTCTTC.